Below, 20 T cell receptor beta chains from the same sample are listed, as sequenced in a study of blood T cell repertoires in COVID-19. Clones were sequenced by immunoSEQ multiplex PCR, and TCRdb holds only the in-frame ones, with some missing. Here the sample spans hundreds of thousands of clones, around 87% being singletons. The material sequenced was PBMCs or T cells enriched from blood (not recorded which). The receptor set was obtained from a man between 18 and 29 years old who had recovered from COVID-19.

The genes are TRBV28 and TRBJ2-6; 7 positions match TRBD1. The CDR3 extends over 17 amino acids. Losses at the gene ends were 6 bases for V and 2 bases for J; bases not matched to a gene: 10. Looked up from germline, CDR1 is MDHEN and CDR2 is SYDVKM. The CDR3, as DNA: TGTGCCAGCAGGCAAAGACAGGGAATCGCTGGGGCCAACGTCCTGACTTTC. Its translation is CASRQRQGIAGANVLTF.

The gene calls are TRBV3-1 (or the pseudogene TRBV3-2) and TRBJ1-2, with TRBD1 identical over 7 bases. Germline V gene data show CDR1 as LGHDT and CDR2 as YNNKEL (reference sequence). The CDR3 loop spans 14 amino acids. J lost 7 bases, V lost 0 bases, and 5 bases had no gene match. The CDR3, as DNA: TGTGCCAGCAGCCAAGATTTGACAGGGTCTGGCTACACCTTC. Residues: CASSQDLTGSGYTF.

This chain links TRBV29-1 with TRBJ1-1; D might be TRBD1 (5 bases). The V end lost 6 bases, the J end lost 0 bases, and 11 bases lay between the germline ends. The CDR3 sequence is 13 residues long. Looked up from germline, CDR1 is SQVTM and CDR2 is ANQGSEA. The CDR3: CSVTDRVNTEAFF. CDR3 in DNA: TGCAGCGTCACTGACAGAGTGAACACTGAAGCTTTCTTT. The full variable domain, with the rest looked up from reference TRBV29-1 and TRBJ1-1, is SAVISQKPSRDICQRGTSLTIQCQVDSQVTMMFWYRQQPGQSLTLIATANQGSEATYESGFVIDKFPISRPNLTFSTLTVSNMSPEDSSIYLCSVTDRVNTEAFFGQGTRLTVV.

The rearrangement links TRBV2 to TRBJ1-6, with a weak D call TRBD1 (5 bases). This CDR3 has 14 amino acids. Germline CDR1 and CDR2: SNHLY and FYNNEI. V was pared by 5 bases and J by 4 bases, with 9 bases between. The CDR3 protein is CASSLTEYNSPLHF. CDR3 sequence (DNA): TGTGCCAGCAGTTTGACAGAATATAATTCACCCCTCCACTTT.

The gene calls are TRBV7-2 and TRBJ2-3; TRBD2 is a possible D gene (6 bases). Germline lookup yields CDR1 SGHTA and CDR2 FQGNSA. This CDR3 is built from 16 residues. Trimming took 3 bases from V and 0 from J, leaving 13 bases between them. CDR3 DNA: TGTGCCAGCAGCTTTTTTCCAGCGGGTAGCACAGATACGCAGTATTTT. Amino acid sequence: CASSFFPAGSTDTQYF.

The chain carries TRBV9 and TRBJ2-5; TRBD1 matches 7 bases. Looked up from germline, CDR1 is SGDLS and CDR2 is YYNGEE. The J segment lost 3 bases and the V segment lost 7 bases, leaving 9 bases of the junction unmatched. This CDR3 has 14 residues. CDR3 sequence reads: CASDETGTEETQYF. The CDR3 DNA reads as TGTGCCAGCGATGAAACCGGGACAGAAGAGACCCAGTACTTC.

The J gene is TRBJ1-1, the V gene TRBV27; possible D gene TRBD1, 6 bases. The CDR3 runs to 17 residues. Germline CDR1 and CDR2: MNHEY and SMNVEV (reference sequence). V was clipped by 2 bases and J by 4 bases, with 20 bases between them. As DNA, the CDR3 is TGTGCCAGCAGTTTACGGGTAGGGGGAGTAAGGCTCACTGAAGCTTTCTTT. Translated, it gives CASSLRVGGVRLTEAFF.

In DNA form, the CDR3 reads TGTGCCAGTATGAAGCAGTTGGGCGAAAAACTGTTTTTT. This gives the protein CASMKQLGEKLFF. This chain uses TRBV19 with TRBJ1-4; D unclear. CDR3 length equals 13 residues. CDR1 LNHDA and CDR2 SQIVND come from the germline V gene (reference sequence). V lost 7 bases, J lost 8 bases, and 14 bases lay in between.

This clone was detected once. The V call is TRBV7-2, the J call TRBJ1-1, with TRBD1 as a possible D gene (5 bases). Germline V lookup: CDR1 SGHTA, CDR2 FQGNSA. The CDR3 is made up of 14 amino acids. V lost 1 base and J 1 base, leaving 7 bases between the germline ends. In DNA form, the CDR3 reads TGTGCCAGCAGCTTAGGACAGAGGAACACTGAAGCTTTCTTT. Translating gives CASSLGQRNTEAFF.

The chain has TRBV9 and TRBJ2-6, with D perhaps matching TRBD1 (5 bases). This CDR3 has 17 amino acids. The V gene's germline CDR1 is SGDLS and CDR2 YYNGEE. Trimming stripped 2 bases from V and 0 bases from J, with 12 bases between. The chain's CDR3 is CASSVRQPNSGANVLTF. The CDR3 DNA reads TGTGCCAGCAGCGTCAGACAGCCGAACTCTGGGGCCAACGTCCTGACTTTC. Variable domain in full (rest from reference TRBV9 and TRBJ2-6): DSGVTQTPKHLITATGQRVTLRCSPRSGDLSVYWYQQSLDQGLQFLIQYYNGEERAKGNILERFSAQQFPDLHSELNLSSLELGDSALYFCASSVRQPNSGANVLTFGAGSRLTVL.

This clone was found once. The rearrangement uses TRBV27 and TRBJ2-7; TRBD2 matches 9 bases. CDR3 length: 20 amino acids. With 0 bases clipped from V and 3 bases from J, the junction kept 18 bases outside the gene matches. Germline lookup yields CDR1 MNHEY and CDR2 SMNVEV (reference sequence). The CDR3 spells CASSLSFSSGGPIRLYEQYF. The CDR3 DNA follows: TGTGCCAGCAGTTTATCGTTTTCCAGCGGGGGGCCTATTCGCCTCTACGAGCAGTACTTC.

The chain uses TRBV30 and TRBJ2-1; TRBD1 agrees at 7 bases. Germline V CDR1 and CDR2: GTSNPN, SVGIG (reference sequence). Unmatched junction bases numbered 2, after V lost 2 bases and J lost 4 bases. CDR3 length: 13 amino acids. The CDR3 region has the DNA TGTGCCTGGAGTCGACAGGGATACAATGAGCAGTTCTTC. Residues: CAWSRQGYNEQFF.

This chain links TRBV19 with TRBJ1-5, with D possibly being TRBD1 (6 bases). Trimming took 5 bases from V and 9 from J, leaving 23 bases between them. CDR1 and CDR2 (germline): LNHDA, SQIVND (reference sequence). This CDR3 is built from 16 residues. The CDR3 loop reads CASSPFRRDNIPPQHF. DNA of the CDR3: TGTGCCAGTAGTCCCTTCCGCCGGGACAATATCCCGCCCCAGCATTTT.

This clone was detected a few times. The rearrangement links TRBV7-9 to TRBJ1-2; D unclear. The V gene's germline CDR1 is SEHNR and CDR2 FQNEAQ (reference sequence). With 5 bases removed from V and 8 bases from J, the gap between germline ends came to 12 bases. This CDR3 has 12 amino acids. CDR3 coding DNA: TGTGCCAGCAGCCCCGGGGTGTGGGGCTACACCTTC. Protein: CASSPGVWGYTF. Full variable domain (remainder filled in from reference TRBV7-9 and TRBJ1-2): DTGVSQNPRHKITKRGQNVTFRCDPISEHNRLYWYRQTLGQGPEFLTYFQNEAQLEKSRLLSDRFSAERPKGSFSTLEIQRTEQGDSAMYLCASSPGVWGYTFGSGTRLTVV.

The V call is TRBV18, the J call TRBJ1-5; 7 bases align to TRBD1. Germline trimming cut 0 bases from V and 0 bases from J; bases unmatched to any gene: 2. There are 16 residues in the CDR3. Germline-derived CDR1 and CDR2 are KGHSH and LQKENI. The CDR3 loop is CASSPPGQYSNQPQHF. The CDR3 nucleotides read TGTGCCAGCTCACCACCGGGACAGTATAGCAATCAGCCCCAGCATTTT.

The CDR3, as DNA: TGTGCCAGCAGTTACTCGACCGGGGTAGCCCGCAGGCAGCAGTTCTTC. This sequence encodes CASSYSTGVARRQQFF. The chain recombines TRBV6-5 with TRBJ2-1; TRBD2 is a possible D gene (5 bases). Germline V lookup: CDR1 MNHEY, CDR2 SVGAGI. The CDR3 runs 16 residues. The ends were cut back, 0 bases at V and 11 bases at J, with 20 bases in the middle.

J is TRBJ2-2 and V is TRBV6-2 or TRBV6-3; the D gene is possibly TRBD2 (7 bases). Germline V CDR1 and CDR2: MNHEY, SVGEGT. Trimming cost V 0 bases and J 5 bases, with 10 bases left between them. The CDR3 is made up of 15 amino acids. CDR3 in amino acids: CASSYSGGLTGELFF. The CDR3 DNA follows: TGTGCCAGCAGTTACTCGGGGGGGCTGACCGGGGAGCTGTTTTTT.

This chain joins TRBV6-5 and TRBJ1-2, with D hard to call. CDR1 is MNHEY, CDR2 SVGAGI, per germline. The CDR3 has 12 residues. V lost 5 bases and J 6 bases, leaving 10 bases between the germline ends. CDR3 sequence (DNA): TGTGCCAGCAGTATCGATAGAGATGGCTACACCTTC. Translated, it gives CASSIDRDGYTF.

The chain joins TRBV5-1 to TRBJ2-2, with 8 positions matching TRBD1. The CDR3 extends over 15 amino acids. V shed 9 bases and J 1 base; nucleotides not matched to a gene: 8. Looked up from germline, CDR1 is SGHRS and CDR2 is YFSETQ. CDR3 DNA: TGCGCCATCGGGACCGGGACAGGGAACACCGGGGAGCTGTTTTTT. Translation: CAIGTGTGNTGELFF.

This clone was observed once. This sequence joins TRBV13 and TRBJ2-1, with 10 bases fitting TRBD2. Germline V gene lookup returns CDR1 PRHDT and CDR2 FYEKMQ (reference sequence). V gave up 5 bases and J gave up 3 bases; unmatched junction bases: 4. The length of the CDR3 is 15 residues. The chain's CDR3 is CASSPRLAGYNEQFF. The CDR3 nucleotides are TGTGCCAGCAGCCCCCGACTAGCGGGCTACAATGAGCAGTTCTTC. Looking up the rest from reference TRBV13 and TRBJ2-1 gives the full variable domain: AAGVIQSPRHLIKEKRETATLKCYPIPRHDTVYWYQQGPGQDPQFLISFYEKMQSDKGSIPDRFSAQQFSDYHSELNMSSLELGDSALYFCASSPRLAGYNEQFFGPGTRLTVL.